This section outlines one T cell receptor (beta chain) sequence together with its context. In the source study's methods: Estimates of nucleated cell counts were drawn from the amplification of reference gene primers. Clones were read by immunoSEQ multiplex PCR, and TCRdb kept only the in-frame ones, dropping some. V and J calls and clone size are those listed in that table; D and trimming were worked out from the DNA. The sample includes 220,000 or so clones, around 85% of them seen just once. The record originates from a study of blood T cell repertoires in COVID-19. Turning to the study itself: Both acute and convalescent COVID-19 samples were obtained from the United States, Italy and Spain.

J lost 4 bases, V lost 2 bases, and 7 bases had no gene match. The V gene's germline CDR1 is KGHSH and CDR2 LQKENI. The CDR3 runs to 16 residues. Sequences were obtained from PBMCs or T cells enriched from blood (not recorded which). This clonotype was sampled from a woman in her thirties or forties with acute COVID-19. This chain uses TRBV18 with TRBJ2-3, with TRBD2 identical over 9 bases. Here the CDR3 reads CASSPYQAGGPDTQYF. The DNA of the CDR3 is TGTGCCAGCTCACCATACCAAGCGGGAGGACCAGATACGCAGTATTTT.